One and the same sample provided the 12 T cell receptor beta chains below, sequenced in a study of cytomegalovirus exposure and HLA in healthy donors. The PCR had 60 Vbeta and 13 Jbeta primers. Libraries were prepared by immunoSEQ multiplex PCR; TCRdb keeps only in-frame clonotypes and omits some of them. This table has roughly 150,000 clones, 75% to 80% appearing once. The sample consisted of PBMCs. Receptors were obtained from a male donor in good health and CMV-seronegative.

The chain has TRBV29-1 and TRBJ2-3; D is possibly TRBD1 (5 bases). The CDR3 sequence is 13 residues long. The V gene's germline CDR1 is SQVTM and CDR2 ANQGSEA. Trimming shortened V by 2 bases and J by 2 bases, and 8 bases separated the two germline ends. DNA of the CDR3: TGCAGCGTTGAACAGGGCCACACAGATACGCAGTATTTT. Translation: CSVEQGHTDTQYF.

V is TRBV15 and J is TRBJ2-7; 8 nucleotides agree with TRBD1. V was clipped by 1 base and J by 3 bases; unmatched bases: 2. CDR1 and CDR2 (germline): LNHNV, YYDKDF (reference sequence). This CDR3 has 14 residues. CDR3 residues: CATSRGGQGYEQYF. CDR3 nucleotides: TGTGCCACCAGCAGAGGCGGACAGGGCTACGAGCAGTACTTC.

The rearrangement links TRBV7-2 to TRBJ1-5; D is ambiguous. The CDR3 loop spans 15 amino acids. CDR1 and CDR2 from the germline V gene are SGHTA and FQGNSA. Trimming removed 1 base from V and 1 base from J, with 8 bases in between. The chain's CDR3 is CASSLESRSNQPQHF. The CDR3 region has the DNA TGTGCCAGCAGCTTAGAGTCTAGGAGCAATCAGCCCCAGCATTTT.

This chain links TRBV7-6 with TRBJ1-3; D not resolved. V was clipped by 3 bases and J by 4 bases, with 13 bases between them. The germline V gene encodes CDR1 SGHVS and CDR2 FNYEAQ. This CDR3 is 15 amino acids long. Written as DNA, the CDR3 is TGTGCCAGCAGCTTCGCCGGAGGAGCAGGAAACACCATATATTTT. It yields the protein CASSFAGGAGNTIYF.

Points on this clone: Compared with germline, one end of the junction differs, possibly owing to a read error. Other DNA sequences in the sample encode the same CDR3. This chain uses TRBV2 with TRBJ2-7, with D tentatively TRBD1 (5 bases). The CDR3 extends over 12 amino acids. In germline, CDR1 is SNHLY, CDR2 FYNNEI. CDR3 sequence reads: CASNQATAPVDF. The CDR3 nucleotides are TGTGCCAGCAACCAAGCGACAGCCCCTGTCGATTTC.

This sequence joins TRBV19 and TRBJ2-5; 7 positions agree with TRBD2. Germline V gene data show CDR1 as LNHDA and CDR2 as SQIVND (reference sequence). Unmatched junction bases numbered 7, after V lost 5 bases and J lost 4 bases. CDR3 size: 14 residues. The CDR3, as DNA: TGTGCCAGTAGTTCCGGCCAGCGGGGAGAGACCCAGTACTTC. It codes for CASSSGQRGETQYF.

The rearrangement joins TRBV2 to TRBJ1-1; unclear D gene. Germline CDR1 and CDR2: SNHLY and FYNNEI. This CDR3 region has 11 residues. Trimming took off 7 bases at V and 4 bases at J, with 7 bases between the two ends. The CDR3 DNA follows: TGTGCCAGCACCACTCTCACTGAAGCTTTCTTT. This gives the protein CASTTLTEAFF.

V usage is TRBV7-3 and J usage is TRBJ1-2, with D unresolved. Germline assignment: CDR1 SGHTA and CDR2 FQGTGA. The CDR3 runs 15 residues. V lost 2 bases and J 2 bases, leaving 12 bases between the germline ends. The CDR3 nucleotides read TGTGCCAGCAGCTTAGGGTTGTTGGGCAACTATGGCTACACCTTC. It encodes CASSLGLLGNYGYTF. The full variable domain, with the rest looked up from reference TRBV7-3 and TRBJ1-2, is GAGVSQTPSNKVTEKGKYVELRCDPISGHTALYWYRQSLGQGPEFLIYFQGTGAADDSGLPNDRFFAVRPEGSVSTLKIQRTERGDSAVYLCASSLGLLGNYGYTFGSGTRLTVV.

This clone was observed once. This chain connects TRBV18 to TRBJ1-2; D is unclear. The CDR3 spans 15 residues. From germline, CDR1 is KGHSH and CDR2 LQKENI. The V end was cut by 1 base, the J end by 8 bases, with 17 bases between. CDR3 region: CASSPQAEGASGYTF. The DNA for the CDR3 is TGTGCCAGCTCACCACAGGCGGAGGGAGCTTCGGGCTACACCTTC.

V gene TRBV25-1 combines with J gene TRBJ2-2; 8 bases match TRBD1. Losses at the gene ends were 1 base for V and 1 base for J; bases not matched to a gene: 2. CDR3 length: 16 residues. Germline V CDR1 and CDR2: MGHDK, SYGVNS. As DNA, the CDR3 is TGTGCCAGCAGTGAATCGGGGACAGGGAACACCGGGGAGCTGTTTTTT. It translates to CASSESGTGNTGELFF.

This clone has a single count. The chain links TRBV30 to TRBJ1-1; no clear D. Trimming pared 0 bases from V and 4 bases from J, leaving 9 bases between. Germline values: CDR1 GTSNPN, CDR2 SVGIG (reference sequence). The CDR3 loop spans 13 amino acids. The CDR3 coding sequence is TGTGCCTGGAGTGTACGCAGTACCACTGAAGCTTTCTTT. It is translated as CAWSVRSTTEAFF.

V usage is TRBV19 and J usage is TRBJ1-1; 8 bases line up with TRBD1. Germline values: CDR1 LNHDA, CDR2 SQIVND (reference sequence). This CDR3 comprises 15 residues. With 6 bases clipped from V and 5 bases from J, the junction kept 11 bases outside the gene matches. This chain's CDR3 is CASSMGQGARTEAFF. In DNA form, the CDR3 reads TGTGCCAGTAGCATGGGCCAGGGGGCGCGAACTGAAGCTTTCTTT.